Detailed here is one TCR beta chain. This CDR3 comprises 14 residues. V was pared by 6 bases and J by 5 bases, with 14 bases between. Germline V CDR1 and CDR2: KGHSH, LQKENI. TCRdb's table, derived via immunoSEQ multiplex PCR, lists solely in-frame clones and lacks some. The table records 170,000 or so clones, 75% to 95% of them present only once. The data were taken from a study of control samples from healthy donors and cancer patients. The sample taken for sequencing was blood. The TCR was taken from a woman aged 35 to 49 in good health. The chain employs TRBV18 and TRBJ1-5; tentative D call: TRBD1 (5 bases). Here the CDR3 DNA reads TGTGCCAGCTCGTTGGGCAGGGTTGATCAGCCCCAGCATTTT. Residues: CASSLGRVDQPQHF.